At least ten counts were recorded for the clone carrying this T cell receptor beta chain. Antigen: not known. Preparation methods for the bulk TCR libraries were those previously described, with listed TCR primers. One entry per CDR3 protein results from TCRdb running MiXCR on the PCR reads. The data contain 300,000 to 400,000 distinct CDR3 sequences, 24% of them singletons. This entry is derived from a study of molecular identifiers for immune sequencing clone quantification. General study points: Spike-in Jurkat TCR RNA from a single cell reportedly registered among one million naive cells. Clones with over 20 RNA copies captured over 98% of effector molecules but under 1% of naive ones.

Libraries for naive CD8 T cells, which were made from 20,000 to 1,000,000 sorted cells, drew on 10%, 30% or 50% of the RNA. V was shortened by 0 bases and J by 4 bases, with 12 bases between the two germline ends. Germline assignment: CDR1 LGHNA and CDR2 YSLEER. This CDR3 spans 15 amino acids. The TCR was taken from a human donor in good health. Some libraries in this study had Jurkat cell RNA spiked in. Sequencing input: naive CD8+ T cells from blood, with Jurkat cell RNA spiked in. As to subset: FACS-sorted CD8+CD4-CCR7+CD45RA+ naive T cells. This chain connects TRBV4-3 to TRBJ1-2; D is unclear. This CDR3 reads CASSQDWSGGYGYTF. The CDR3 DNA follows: TGCGCCAGCAGCCAAGATTGGTCAGGAGGCTATGGCTACACCTTC.